The clone carrying this T cell receptor beta chain occurred once. Per the germline V gene, CDR1 is GTSNPN and CDR2 is SVGIG (reference sequence). Trimming cost V 2 bases and J 6 bases; bases outside gene matches: 10. There are 15 residues in the CDR3. These data come from a study of T cell responses to AZD1222 COVID-19 vaccine. The method was immunoSEQ multiplex PCR; TCRdb's version includes in-frame clones alone and lacks a portion of them. Of about 180,000 clones in the sample, 70% to 90% were seen once. Sequencing was performed on peripheral blood, taken 28 days after the second AZD1222 dose. The chain recombines TRBV30 with TRBJ2-3, with 8 bases aligning to TRBD1. The sequence was collected from an adult who received the AZD1222 COVID-19 vaccine. The CDR3 DNA sequence: TGTGCCTGGAGTCAGGGACAGGCCGGCGCGGATACGCAGTATTTT. It specifies CAWSQGQAGADTQYF.